A single sample gave rise to the 2 T cell receptor beta chains below, sequenced in a study of radiation and T cells in renal cell carcinoma. Time point described: blood 2 weeks post-SBRT. Treatment defined: 15 Gy SBRT to primary tumor, nephrectomy 4 weeks later. Sequenced by immunoSEQ multiplex PCR; TCRdb stores in-frame clones only, minus some. The profile covers roughly 150,000 clones, with around 90% appearing a single time and roughly 13% taken by the ten largest. This sample comprised blood, obtained from a patient whose treatment included radiotherapy and nephrectomy. All receptors come from a woman in her forties or fifties with renal cell carcinoma.

This chain connects TRBV6-5 to TRBJ1-1, with D unclear. Per the germline V gene, CDR1 is MNHEY and CDR2 is SVGAGI. V was shortened by 0 bases and J by 5 bases, with 16 bases between the two germline ends. The CDR3 loop spans 16 amino acids. The DNA of the CDR3 is TGTGCCAGCAGTTACTCGAGTACATTGGCCCCAACTGAAGCTTTCTTT. Protein sequence: CASSYSSTLAPTEAFF.

The chain couples TRBV6-1 to TRBJ1-2; D ambiguous. Germline V gene lookup returns CDR1 MNHNS and CDR2 SASEGT. The CDR3 covers 13 residues. V shed 6 bases and J shed 4 bases, with 12 bases lying between them. CDR3 DNA sequence: TGTGCCAGCAGGGGTACAGTGACCTATGGCTACACCTTC. As protein: CASRGTVTYGYTF.